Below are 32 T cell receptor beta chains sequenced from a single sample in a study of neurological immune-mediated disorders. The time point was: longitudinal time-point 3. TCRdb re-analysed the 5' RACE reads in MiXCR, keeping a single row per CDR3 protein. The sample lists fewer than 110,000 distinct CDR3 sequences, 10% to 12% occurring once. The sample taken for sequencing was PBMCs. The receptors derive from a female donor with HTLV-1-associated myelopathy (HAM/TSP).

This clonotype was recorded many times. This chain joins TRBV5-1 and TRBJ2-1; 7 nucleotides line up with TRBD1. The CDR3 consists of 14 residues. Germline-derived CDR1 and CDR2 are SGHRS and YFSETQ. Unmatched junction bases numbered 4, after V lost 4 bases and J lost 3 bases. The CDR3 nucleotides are TGCGCCAGCAGCGGGGGACAGATCTACAATGAGCAGTTCTTC. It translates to CASSGGQIYNEQFF.

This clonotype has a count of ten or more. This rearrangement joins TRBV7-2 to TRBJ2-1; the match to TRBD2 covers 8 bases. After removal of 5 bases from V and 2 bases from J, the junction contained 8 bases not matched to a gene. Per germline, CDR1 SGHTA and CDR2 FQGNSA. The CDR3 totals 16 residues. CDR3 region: CASSISGGRAYNEQFF. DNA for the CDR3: TGTGCCAGCAGCATAAGCGGGGGTAGGGCCTACAATGAGCAGTTCTTC.

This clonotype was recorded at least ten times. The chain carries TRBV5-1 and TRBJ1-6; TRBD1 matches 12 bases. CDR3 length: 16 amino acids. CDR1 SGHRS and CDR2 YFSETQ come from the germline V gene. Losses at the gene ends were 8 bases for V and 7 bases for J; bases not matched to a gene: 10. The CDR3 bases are TGCGCCAGTAAACCGGGACAGGGGGCAGAAAATTCACCCCTCCACTTT. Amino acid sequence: CASKPGQGAENSPLHF.

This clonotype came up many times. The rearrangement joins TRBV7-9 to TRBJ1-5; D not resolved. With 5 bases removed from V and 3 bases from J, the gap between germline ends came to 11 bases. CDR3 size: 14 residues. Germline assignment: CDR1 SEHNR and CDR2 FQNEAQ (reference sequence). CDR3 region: CASSIGSNNQPQHF. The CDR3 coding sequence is TGTGCCAGCAGCATCGGATCGAACAATCAGCCCCAGCATTTT.

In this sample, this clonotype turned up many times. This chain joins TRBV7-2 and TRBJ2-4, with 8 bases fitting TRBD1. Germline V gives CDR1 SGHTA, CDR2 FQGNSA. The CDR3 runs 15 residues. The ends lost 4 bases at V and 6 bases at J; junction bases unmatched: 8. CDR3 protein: CASSYTGTGLNIQYF. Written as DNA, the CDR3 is TGTGCCAGCAGCTACACCGGGACAGGCTTAAACATTCAGTACTTC.

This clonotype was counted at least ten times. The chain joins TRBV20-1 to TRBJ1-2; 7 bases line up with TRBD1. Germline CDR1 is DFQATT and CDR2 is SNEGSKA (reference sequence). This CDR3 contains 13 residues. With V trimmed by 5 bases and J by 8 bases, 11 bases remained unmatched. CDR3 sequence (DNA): TGCAGTGCTCCTGACAGGGTAGGAGACGGCTACACCTTC. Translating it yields CSAPDRVGDGYTF.

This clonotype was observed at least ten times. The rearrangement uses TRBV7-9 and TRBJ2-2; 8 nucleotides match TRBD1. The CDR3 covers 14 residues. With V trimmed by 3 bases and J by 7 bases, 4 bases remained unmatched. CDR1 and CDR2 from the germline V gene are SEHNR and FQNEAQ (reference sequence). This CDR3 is CASSLQGAGGELFF. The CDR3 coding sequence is TGTGCCAGCAGCTTGCAGGGGGCCGGCGGGGAGCTGTTTTTT.

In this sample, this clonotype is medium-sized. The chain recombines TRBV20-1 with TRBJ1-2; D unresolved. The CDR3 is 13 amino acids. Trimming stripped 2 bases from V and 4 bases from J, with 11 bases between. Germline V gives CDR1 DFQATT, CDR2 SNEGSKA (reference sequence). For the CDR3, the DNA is TGCAGTGCTAGACCAAGTTTCGGCTATGGCTACACCTTC. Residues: CSARPSFGYGYTF.

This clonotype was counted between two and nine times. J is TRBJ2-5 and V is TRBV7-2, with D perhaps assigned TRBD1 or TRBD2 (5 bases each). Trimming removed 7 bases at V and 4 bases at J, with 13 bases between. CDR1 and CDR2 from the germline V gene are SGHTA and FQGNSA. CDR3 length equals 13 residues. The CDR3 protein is CASNINGGETQYF. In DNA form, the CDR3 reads TGTGCCAGCAACATAAATGGGGGAGAGACCCAGTACTTC.

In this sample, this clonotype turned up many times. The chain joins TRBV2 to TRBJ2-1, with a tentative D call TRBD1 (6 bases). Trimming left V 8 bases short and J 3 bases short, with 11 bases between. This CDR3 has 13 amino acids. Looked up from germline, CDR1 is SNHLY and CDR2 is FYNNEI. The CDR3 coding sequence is TGTGCCAGCGGAACAGGGTACTACAATGAGCAGTTCTTC. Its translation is CASGTGYYNEQFF. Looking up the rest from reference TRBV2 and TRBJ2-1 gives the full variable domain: EPEVTQTPSHQVTQMGQEVILRCVPISNHLYFYWYRQILGQKVEFLVSFYNNEISEKSEIFDDQFSVERPDGSNFTLKIRSTKLEDSAMYFCASGTGYYNEQFFGPGTRLTVL.

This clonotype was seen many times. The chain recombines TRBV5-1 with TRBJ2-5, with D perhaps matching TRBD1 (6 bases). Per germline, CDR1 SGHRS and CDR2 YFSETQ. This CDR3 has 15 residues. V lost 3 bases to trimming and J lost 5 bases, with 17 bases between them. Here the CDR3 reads CASSSTGQLGETQYF. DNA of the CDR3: TGCGCCAGCAGCTCGACCGGACAGCTCGGGGAGACCCAGTACTTC.

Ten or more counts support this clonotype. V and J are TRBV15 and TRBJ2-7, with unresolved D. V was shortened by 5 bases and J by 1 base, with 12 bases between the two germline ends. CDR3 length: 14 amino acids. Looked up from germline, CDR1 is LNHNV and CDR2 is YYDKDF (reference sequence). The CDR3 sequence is CATSLQSGSYEQYF. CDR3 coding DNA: TGTGCCACCAGCCTCCAATCCGGGTCCTACGAGCAGTACTTC.

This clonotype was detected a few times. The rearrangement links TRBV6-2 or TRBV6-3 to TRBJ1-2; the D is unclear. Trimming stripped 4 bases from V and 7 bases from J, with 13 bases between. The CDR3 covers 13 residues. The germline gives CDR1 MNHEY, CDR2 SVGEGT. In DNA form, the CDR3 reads TGTGCCAGCAGTTCATCCGGGCCAACTGGCTACACCTTC. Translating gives CASSSSGPTGYTF.

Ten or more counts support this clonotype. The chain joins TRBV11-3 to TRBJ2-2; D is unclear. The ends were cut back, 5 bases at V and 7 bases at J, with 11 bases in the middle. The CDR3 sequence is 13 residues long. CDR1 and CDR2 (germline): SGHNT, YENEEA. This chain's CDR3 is CASSTDPGGELFF. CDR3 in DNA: TGTGCCAGCAGCACCGACCCAGGCGGGGAGCTGTTTTTT.

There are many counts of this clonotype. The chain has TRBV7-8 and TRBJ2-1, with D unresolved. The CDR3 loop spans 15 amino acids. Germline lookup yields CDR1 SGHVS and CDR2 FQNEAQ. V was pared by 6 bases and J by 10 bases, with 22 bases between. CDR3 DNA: TGTGCCAGCAGAGCCACGACTGCTCTATCTGGGGAGCAGTTCTTC. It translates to CASRATTALSGEQFF.

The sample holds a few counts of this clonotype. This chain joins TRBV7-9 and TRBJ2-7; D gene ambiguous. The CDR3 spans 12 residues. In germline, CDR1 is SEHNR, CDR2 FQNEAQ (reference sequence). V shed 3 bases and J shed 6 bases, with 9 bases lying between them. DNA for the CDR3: TGTGCCAGCAGCTTCGGTCAGACCGAGCAGTACTTC. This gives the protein CASSFGQTEQYF.

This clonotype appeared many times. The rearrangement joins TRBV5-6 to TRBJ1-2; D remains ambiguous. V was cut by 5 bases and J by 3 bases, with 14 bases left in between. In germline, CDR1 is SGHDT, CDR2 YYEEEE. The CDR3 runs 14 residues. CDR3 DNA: TGTGCCAGCAGAAAACGGCGGGATCACTATGGCTACACCTTC. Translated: CASRKRRDHYGYTF.

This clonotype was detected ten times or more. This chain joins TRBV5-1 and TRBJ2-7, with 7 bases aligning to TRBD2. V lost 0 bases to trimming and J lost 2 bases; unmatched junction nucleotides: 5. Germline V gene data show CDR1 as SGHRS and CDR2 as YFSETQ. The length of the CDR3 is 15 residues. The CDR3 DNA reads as TGCGCCAGCAGCTTGGAGCTCGGACTAGCCTACGAGCAGTACTTC. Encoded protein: CASSLELGLAYEQYF.

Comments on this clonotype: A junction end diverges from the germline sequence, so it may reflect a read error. The CDR3 DNA sequence: TGTACCAGCAGTTACTCGGGGGGGAACGAGCAGTACTTC. Protein sequence: CTSSYSGGNEQYF. The chain employs TRBV6-6 and TRBJ2-7; TRBD2 agrees at 8 bases. This CDR3 has 13 amino acids. Germline CDR1 is MNHNY and CDR2 is SVGAGI (reference sequence).

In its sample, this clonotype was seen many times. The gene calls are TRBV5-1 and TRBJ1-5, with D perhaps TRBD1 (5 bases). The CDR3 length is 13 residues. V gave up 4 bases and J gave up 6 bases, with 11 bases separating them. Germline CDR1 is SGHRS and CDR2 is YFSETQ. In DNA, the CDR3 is TGCGCCAGCAGCGAAAACCAGGGTCAGCCCCAGCATTTT. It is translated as CASSENQGQPQHF.

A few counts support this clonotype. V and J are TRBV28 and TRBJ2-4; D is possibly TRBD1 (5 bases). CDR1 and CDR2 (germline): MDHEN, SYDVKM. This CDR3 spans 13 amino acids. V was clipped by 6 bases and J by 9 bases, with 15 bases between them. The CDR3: CASSERQGSIQYF. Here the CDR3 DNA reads TGTGCCAGCAGCGAACGGCAGGGTAGCATTCAGTACTTC.

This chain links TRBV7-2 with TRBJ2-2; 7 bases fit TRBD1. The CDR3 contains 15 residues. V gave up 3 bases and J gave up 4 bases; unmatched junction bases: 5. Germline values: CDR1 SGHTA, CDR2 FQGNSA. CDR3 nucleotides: TGTGCCAGCAGCTTCCAGACAGGGACCACCGGGGAGCTGTTTTTT. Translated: CASSFQTGTTGELFF.

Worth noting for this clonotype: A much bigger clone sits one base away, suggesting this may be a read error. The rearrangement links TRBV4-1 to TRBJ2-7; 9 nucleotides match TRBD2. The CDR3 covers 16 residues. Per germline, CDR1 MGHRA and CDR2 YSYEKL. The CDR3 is CASIQDAGGQGYEQYF. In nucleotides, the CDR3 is TGCGCCAGCATCCAAGATGCGGGGGGGCAAGGCTACGAGCAGTACTTC.

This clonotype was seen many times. The CDR3 DNA reads TGTGCCAGCAGTGCGCGCCTAGGGGAGCTGTTTTTT. Amino acids: CASSARLGELFF. The chain carries TRBV2 and TRBJ2-2; D not resolved. Trimming removed 4 bases from V and 8 bases from J, with 8 bases in between. Germline V CDR1 and CDR2: SNHLY, FYNNEI. The CDR3 extends over 12 amino acids. Drawing the rest from reference TRBV2 and TRBJ2-2, the complete variable domain is EPEVTQTPSHQVTQMGQEVILRCVPISNHLYFYWYRQILGQKVEFLVSFYNNEISEKSEIFDDQFSVERPDGSNFTLKIRSTKLEDSAMYFCASSARLGELFFGEGSRLTVL.

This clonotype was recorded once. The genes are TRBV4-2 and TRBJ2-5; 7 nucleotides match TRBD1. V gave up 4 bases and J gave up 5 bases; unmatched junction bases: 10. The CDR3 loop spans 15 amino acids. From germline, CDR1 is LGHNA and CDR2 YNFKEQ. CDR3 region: CASSPRDSGGETQYF. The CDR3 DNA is TGTGCCAGCAGCCCTAGGGACAGCGGTGGGGAGACCCAGTACTTC.

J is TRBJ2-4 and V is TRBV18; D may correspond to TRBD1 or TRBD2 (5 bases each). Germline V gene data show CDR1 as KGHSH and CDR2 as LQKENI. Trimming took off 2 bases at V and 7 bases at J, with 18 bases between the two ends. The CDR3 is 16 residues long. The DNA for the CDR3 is TGTGCCAGCTCACCATTGGGGGAGAGGACCATTAACATTCAGTACTTC. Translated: CASSPLGERTINIQYF.

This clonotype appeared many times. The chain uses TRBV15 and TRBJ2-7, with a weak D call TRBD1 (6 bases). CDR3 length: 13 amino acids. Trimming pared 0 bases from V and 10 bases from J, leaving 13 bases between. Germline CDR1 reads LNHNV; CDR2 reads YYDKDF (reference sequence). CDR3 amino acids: CATSRDAQGTQYF. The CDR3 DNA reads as TGTGCCACCAGCAGAGACGCACAGGGAACTCAGTACTTC.

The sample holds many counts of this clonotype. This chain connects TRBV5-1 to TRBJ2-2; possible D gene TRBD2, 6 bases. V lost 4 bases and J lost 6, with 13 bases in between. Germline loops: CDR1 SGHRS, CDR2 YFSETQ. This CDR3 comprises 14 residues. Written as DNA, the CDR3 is TGCGCCAGCAGCCGGTCCAGCGGGCCCGGGGAGCTGTTTTTT. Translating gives CASSRSSGPGELFF.

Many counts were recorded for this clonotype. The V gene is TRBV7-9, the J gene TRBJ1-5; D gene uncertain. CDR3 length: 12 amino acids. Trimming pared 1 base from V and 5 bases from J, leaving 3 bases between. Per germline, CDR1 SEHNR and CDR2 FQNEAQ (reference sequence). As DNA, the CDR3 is TGTGCCAGCAGCTTAGTGGATCAGCCCCAGCATTTT. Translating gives CASSLVDQPQHF.

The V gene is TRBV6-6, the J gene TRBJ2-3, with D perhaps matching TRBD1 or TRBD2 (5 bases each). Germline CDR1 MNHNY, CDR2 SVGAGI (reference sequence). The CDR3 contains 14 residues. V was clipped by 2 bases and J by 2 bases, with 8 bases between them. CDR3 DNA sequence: TGTGCCAGCAGTTACCTCGGGACCACAGATACGCAGTATTTT. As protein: CASSYLGTTDTQYF.

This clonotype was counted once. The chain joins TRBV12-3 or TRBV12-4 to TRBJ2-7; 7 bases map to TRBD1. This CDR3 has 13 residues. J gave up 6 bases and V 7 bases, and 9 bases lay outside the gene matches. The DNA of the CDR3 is TGTGCCAGCACCCCAACAGGGGTTGGCGAGCAGTACTTC. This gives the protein CASTPTGVGEQYF.

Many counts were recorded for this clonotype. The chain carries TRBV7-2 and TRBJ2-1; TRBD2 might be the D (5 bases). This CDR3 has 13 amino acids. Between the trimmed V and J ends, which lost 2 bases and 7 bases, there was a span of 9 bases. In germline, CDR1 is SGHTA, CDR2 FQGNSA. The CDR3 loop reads CASSLPRANEQFF. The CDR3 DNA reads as TGTGCCAGCAGCTTACCGCGGGCAAATGAGCAGTTCTTC.